One sample yielded the 19 T cell receptor beta chains listed below, sequenced in a study of T cells in Graves' hyperthyroidism and ophthalmopathy. Researchers took RNA transcripts and amplified the TCR beta CDR3 regions from them. HTBI primers were employed in a first-round RT-PCR of the TCR CDR3. TCRdb reprocessed the multiplex PCR reads with MiXCR, giving one entry per CDR3 protein. The repertoire consists of around 340,000 distinct CDR3 sequences, with roughly 15% occurring once and the leading ten covering around 33%. The sample taken for sequencing was blood. All receptors derive from a man aged 25 to 40 with Graves' hyperthyroidism.

This clonotype was detected only a few times. The chain carries TRBV9 and TRBJ2-5; D unclear. Germline-derived CDR1 and CDR2 are SGDLS and YYNGEE. The germline V and J ends were trimmed by 0 bases and 2 bases, with 8 bases remaining between them. The length of the CDR3 is 14 residues. CDR3 coding DNA: TGTGCCAGCAGCGTAGAAGGTTCTCAAGAGACCCAGTACTTC. Amino acid sequence: CASSVEGSQETQYF. Combining the CDR3 with reference TRBV9 and TRBJ2-5 gives the whole variable domain DSGVTQTPKHLITATGQRVTLRCSPRSGDLSVYWYQQSLDQGLQFLIQYYNGEERAKGNILERFSAQQFPDLHSELNLSSLELGDSALYFCASSVEGSQETQYFGPGTRLLVL.

This clonotype was counted many times. The V call is TRBV24-1, the J call TRBJ2-1; the D gene is possibly TRBD1 (5 bases). The CDR3 runs 15 residues. The germline gives CDR1 KGHDR, CDR2 SFDVKD. V was shortened by 4 bases and J by 3 bases, with 12 bases between the two germline ends. The CDR3 protein is CATSDDRTYYNEQFF. The CDR3 DNA sequence: TGTGCCACCAGTGACGACAGAACCTACTACAATGAGCAGTTCTTC.

The sample holds many counts of this clonotype. The V gene is TRBV28, the J gene TRBJ1-4; 8 bases are shared with TRBD1. CDR3 length: 16 residues. Germline trimming cut 5 bases from V and 8 bases from J; bases unmatched to any gene: 13. The V gene's germline CDR1 is MDHEN and CDR2 SYDVKM. The CDR3 nucleotides read TGTGCCAGCAGTCCCCCCGGCTGGACAGGGCGCGAAAAACTGTTTTTT. Translation gives CASSPPGWTGREKLFF.

This clonotype came up a few times. The chain recombines TRBV7-2 with TRBJ2-1, with a weak D call TRBD2 (5 bases). The germline V gene has CDR1 SGHTA and CDR2 FQGNSA. V was cut by 4 bases and J by 7 bases, with 11 bases left in between. This CDR3 is 13 amino acids long. The CDR3 DNA sequence: TGTGCCAGCAGCTCGGGTCCGGGGAATGAGCAGTTCTTC. It encodes CASSSGPGNEQFF.

A note on this clonotype: A much larger clonotype is one base distant, so this may be a read error. V and J are TRBV12-3 or TRBV12-4 and TRBJ2-2; D is undetermined. Trimming took 0 bases from V and 9 from J, leaving 8 bases between them. The length of the CDR3 is 13 residues. The CDR3 DNA is TGTGCCAGCAGTTTAGCCGAAAGCTGGGAGCTGTTTTTT. As protein: CASSLAESWELFF.

This clonotype was recorded many times. In DNA, the CDR3 is TGTGCCAGCAGCCCACTTGGTAGCTCCTACAATGAGCAGTTCTTC. The encoded protein is CASSPLGSSYNEQFF. J is TRBJ2-1 and V is TRBV2; D gene uncertain. The CDR3 sequence is 15 residues long. CDR1 and CDR2 (germline): SNHLY, FYNNEI. V was trimmed by 6 bases and J by 0 bases, leaving 12 bases between them.

This clonotype was counted between two and nine times. The chain joins TRBV7-9 to TRBJ2-6; D is uncertain. V lost 0 bases, J lost 13 bases, and 10 bases lay in between. This CDR3 region has 13 residues. Germline V lookup: CDR1 SEHNR, CDR2 FQNEAQ (reference sequence). For the CDR3, the DNA is TGTGCCAGCAGCTTAGCAGCAGCTTGGGTCCTGACTTTC. Protein product: CASSLAAAWVLTF.

This rearrangement joins TRBV28 to TRBJ2-7, with 10 nucleotides matching TRBD2. The germline gives CDR1 MDHEN, CDR2 SYDVKM. With V trimmed by 7 bases and J by 4 bases, 10 bases remained unmatched. This CDR3 is built from 15 residues. As DNA, the CDR3 is TGTGCCAGCAAACCGCCGGGACTAGCGTCTTACGAGCAGTACTTC. Protein product: CASKPPGLASYEQYF. Combining the CDR3 with reference TRBV28 and TRBJ2-7 gives the whole variable domain DVKVTQSSRYLVKRTGEKVFLECVQDMDHENMFWYRQDPGLGLRLIYFSYDVKMKEKGDIPEGYSVSREKKERFSLILESASTNQTSMYLCASKPPGLASYEQYFGPGTRLTVT.

This clonotype came up many times. The chain couples TRBV6-2 or TRBV6-3 to TRBJ2-2; unclear D gene. V dropped 3 bases and J dropped 3 bases, with 5 bases sitting between them. Per the germline V gene, CDR1 is MNHEY and CDR2 is SVGEGT. This CDR3 is 13 amino acids long. CDR3: CASSYSHTGELFF. The CDR3 coding sequence is TGTGCCAGCAGTTATTCACACACCGGGGAGCTGTTTTTT.

This clonotype was detected many times. The CDR3, as DNA: TGTGCCAGCATCCGCGGGGAGGCTAATGAAAAACTGTTTTTT. Amino acid sequence: CASIRGEANEKLFF. The chain is built from TRBV2 and TRBJ1-4; D gene unclear. Per the germline V gene, CDR1 is SNHLY and CDR2 is FYNNEI. V was shortened by 7 bases and J by 3 bases, with 12 bases between the two germline ends. The CDR3 runs 14 residues.

Points on this clonotype: This clone may be a read error of a much larger clone one base away. V usage is TRBV3-1 and J usage is TRBJ2-1; 9 bases map to TRBD1. With V trimmed by 4 bases and J by 2 bases, 0 bases remained unmatched. CDR3 length: 14 residues. Germline V gene lookup returns CDR1 LGHDT and CDR2 YNNKEL (reference sequence). The DNA of the CDR3 is TGTGCCAGCAGCCGGACAGGGGCCTACAATGAGCAGTTCTTC. Its translation: CASSRTGAYNEQFF.

This clonotype has ten or more counts. The chain couples TRBV27 to TRBJ1-2; D not certain. The CDR3 covers 14 residues. Germline V gene data show CDR1 as MNHEY and CDR2 as SMNVEV (reference sequence). Trimming left V 6 bases short and J 2 bases short, with 13 bases between. The CDR3 DNA reads as TGTGCCAGCAGCCTATCGAGAGGGAACTATGGCTACACCTTC. It translates to CASSLSRGNYGYTF.

This clonotype has at least ten counts. This chain uses TRBV5-6 with TRBJ2-5; no definite D call. CDR1 and CDR2 (germline): SGHDT, YYEEEE. The CDR3 consists of 15 residues. Trimming cost V 2 bases and J 1 base, with 12 bases left between them. CDR3 sequence (DNA): TGTGCCAGCAGCTTACCCGGACGGACCCAAGAGACCCAGTACTTC. It codes for CASSLPGRTQETQYF.

This clonotype came up a few times. The chain employs TRBV25-1 and TRBJ2-7; D is ambiguous. CDR1 and CDR2 from the germline V gene are MGHDK and SYGVNS. V was shortened by 1 base and J by 4 bases, with 11 bases between the two germline ends. The CDR3 extends over 14 amino acids. CDR3 nucleotide sequence: TGTGCCAGCAGTGAATCAAGGGCCAATTACGAGCAGTACTTC. This encodes CASSESRANYEQYF.

V is TRBV5-1 and J is TRBJ2-1, with 7 bases aligning to TRBD1. This CDR3 region has 15 residues. The V and J ends lost 2 bases and 4 bases, in that order; junction bases with no gene match: 6. Germline CDR1 is SGHRS and CDR2 is YFSETQ. This CDR3 reads CASSFDRDLYNEQFF. CDR3 DNA sequence: TGCGCCAGCAGCTTTGACAGGGATCTTTACAATGAGCAGTTCTTC.

This chain uses TRBV10-2 with TRBJ2-1; 7 bases line up with TRBD2. Germline assignment: CDR1 WSHSY and CDR2 SAAADI. The V segment lost 9 bases and the J segment 2 bases; nucleotides outside the gene matches: 7. This CDR3 contains 14 residues. In DNA, the CDR3 is TGCGCCAGTTCTGGGAGGGCGCCCTACAATGAGCAGTTCTTC. Amino acid sequence: CASSGRAPYNEQFF.

About this clonotype itself: This could be a read error, since a much larger clone is one nucleotide away. The chain carries TRBV3-1 and TRBJ2-5; tentatively, D is TRBD2 (6 bases). The CDR3 runs 17 residues. CDR1 and CDR2 from the germline V gene are LGHDT and YNNKEL (reference sequence). CDR3: CASSQIGRTGSQETQCF. The CDR3 DNA reads as TGTGCCAGCAGCCAGATCGGGAGAACGGGTAGCCAAGAGACCCAGTGCTTC.

The genes are TRBV7-9 and TRBJ2-5, with D unresolved. V lost 4 bases and J 5 bases, leaving 17 bases between the germline ends. The germline gives CDR1 SEHNR, CDR2 FQNEAQ (reference sequence). The CDR3 sequence is 15 residues long. CDR3 in amino acids: CASSSILRAPETQYF. The CDR3 DNA follows: TGTGCCAGCAGCTCCATTCTTCGAGCGCCCGAGACCCAGTACTTC.

This clonotype was recorded at least ten times. This sequence joins TRBV5-1 and TRBJ2-3; no clear D gene. The V end was cut by 0 bases, the J end by 6 bases, with 5 bases between. Germline CDR1 and CDR2: SGHRS and YFSETQ. This CDR3 comprises 12 residues. The CDR3 reads CASSLVPDTQYF. The CDR3 DNA reads as TGCGCCAGCAGCTTGGTGCCGGATACGCAGTATTTT. Full variable domain (outside the CDR3, taken from reference TRBV5-1 and TRBJ2-3): KAGVTQTPRYLIKTRGQQVTLSCSPISGHRSVSWYQQTPGQGLQFLFEYFSETQRNKGNFPGRFSGRQFSNSRSEMNVSTLELGDSALYLCASSLVPDTQYFGPGTRLTVL.